This note documents a single TCR beta chain sequence. The record originates from a study of blood T cell repertoires in COVID-19. Overall study: COVID-19 samples, acute and convalescent, were from the United States, Italy and Spain. Sample material is recorded as cDNA or gDNA derived from T cells, B-cell-depleted T cells, or PBMCs.

Seattle patient enrollment occurred during active infection, with longitudinal follow-up thereafter. Losses at the gene ends were 5 bases for V and 4 bases for J; bases not matched to a gene: 12. The CDR3 contains 16 residues. Germline lookup yields CDR1 SGHRS and CDR2 YFSETQ. How the authors handled the data: Reference gene primer amplification gave nucleated cell count estimates. The protocol was immunoSEQ multiplex PCR, while the TCRdb copy is restricted to in-frame clones and leaves out a portion. That table furnishes V, J and clone size, whereas the DNA furnished D and trimming. The sample carries a few hundred thousand clones, about 91% recorded once.

This clonotype was sampled from a woman in her forties or fifties with COVID-19, enrolled during active disease. This chain links TRBV5-1 with TRBJ2-1, with TRBD1 matching 7 bases. Source material: peripheral blood. The CDR3 region has the DNA TGCGCCAGCAGTCCTCGCCGGGACAGTTTTTACAATGAGCAGTTCTTC. This gives the protein CASSPRRDSFYNEQFF.